This T cell receptor beta chain was sequenced for a study of T cells after yellow fever vaccination. Study context: Some fractions had low cell numbers, and these were prepared with SMART-Seq v4 Ultra Low Input.

Trimming took off 1 base at V and 5 bases at J, with 16 bases between the two ends. This CDR3 comprises 17 residues. Germline loops: CDR1 SGHDT, CDR2 YYEEEE. In this sample, this clonotype turned up a few times. Its antigen remains unknown. Whole-study findings and limits: It was the secondary response that reached its peak faster, day 5 versus 15, but it was weaker.

Synthesis of TCR cDNA relied on 5'RACE template switching, which attached a universal primer site and UMIs. TCRdb recomputed calls from the 5' RACE reads with MiXCR, one row per CDR3 protein. The sample carries hundreds of thousands of distinct CDR3 sequences, around 20% recorded once. The TCR comes from a man aged 18 to 30 who received the YFV17D yellow fever vaccine. The sample in question was PBMCs, obtained before the yellow fever booster vaccination. The rearrangement links TRBV5-6 to TRBJ1-6; D is unclear. In nucleotides, the CDR3 is TGTGCCAGCAGCTTGATTGTGGGCCCTGGAGATAATTCACCCCTCCACTTT. Translated: CASSLIVGPGDNSPLHF.